This T cell receptor (beta chain) was profiled in a study of patients and donors after allogeneic stem cell transplantation. TCRdb reprocessed the RT-PCR reads via MiXCR and lists one record per CDR3 protein. The sample has around 90,000 distinct CDR3 sequences; 45% to 50% are singletons. Germline loops: CDR1 LGHDT, CDR2 YNNKEL (reference sequence). This CDR3 comprises 17 residues. The V gene end was trimmed by 1 base and the J gene end by 0 bases; junction bases not matched to a gene: 6. This sequence was found in a human donor who was either an allogeneic HSCT recipient or a stem cell or donor lymphocyte infusion donor (not recorded which). It is not recorded whose cells these are; they may come from a transplant donor. The sequencing input was blood, either unsorted or a sorted T cell fraction (not recorded which). This chain connects TRBV3-1 to TRBJ2-1; 7 bases map to TRBD2. This chain's CDR3 is CASSQGGWEGSYNEQFF. CDR3 nucleotides: TGTGCCAGCAGCCAAGGCGGGTGGGAGGGCTCCTACAATGAGCAGTTCTTC.